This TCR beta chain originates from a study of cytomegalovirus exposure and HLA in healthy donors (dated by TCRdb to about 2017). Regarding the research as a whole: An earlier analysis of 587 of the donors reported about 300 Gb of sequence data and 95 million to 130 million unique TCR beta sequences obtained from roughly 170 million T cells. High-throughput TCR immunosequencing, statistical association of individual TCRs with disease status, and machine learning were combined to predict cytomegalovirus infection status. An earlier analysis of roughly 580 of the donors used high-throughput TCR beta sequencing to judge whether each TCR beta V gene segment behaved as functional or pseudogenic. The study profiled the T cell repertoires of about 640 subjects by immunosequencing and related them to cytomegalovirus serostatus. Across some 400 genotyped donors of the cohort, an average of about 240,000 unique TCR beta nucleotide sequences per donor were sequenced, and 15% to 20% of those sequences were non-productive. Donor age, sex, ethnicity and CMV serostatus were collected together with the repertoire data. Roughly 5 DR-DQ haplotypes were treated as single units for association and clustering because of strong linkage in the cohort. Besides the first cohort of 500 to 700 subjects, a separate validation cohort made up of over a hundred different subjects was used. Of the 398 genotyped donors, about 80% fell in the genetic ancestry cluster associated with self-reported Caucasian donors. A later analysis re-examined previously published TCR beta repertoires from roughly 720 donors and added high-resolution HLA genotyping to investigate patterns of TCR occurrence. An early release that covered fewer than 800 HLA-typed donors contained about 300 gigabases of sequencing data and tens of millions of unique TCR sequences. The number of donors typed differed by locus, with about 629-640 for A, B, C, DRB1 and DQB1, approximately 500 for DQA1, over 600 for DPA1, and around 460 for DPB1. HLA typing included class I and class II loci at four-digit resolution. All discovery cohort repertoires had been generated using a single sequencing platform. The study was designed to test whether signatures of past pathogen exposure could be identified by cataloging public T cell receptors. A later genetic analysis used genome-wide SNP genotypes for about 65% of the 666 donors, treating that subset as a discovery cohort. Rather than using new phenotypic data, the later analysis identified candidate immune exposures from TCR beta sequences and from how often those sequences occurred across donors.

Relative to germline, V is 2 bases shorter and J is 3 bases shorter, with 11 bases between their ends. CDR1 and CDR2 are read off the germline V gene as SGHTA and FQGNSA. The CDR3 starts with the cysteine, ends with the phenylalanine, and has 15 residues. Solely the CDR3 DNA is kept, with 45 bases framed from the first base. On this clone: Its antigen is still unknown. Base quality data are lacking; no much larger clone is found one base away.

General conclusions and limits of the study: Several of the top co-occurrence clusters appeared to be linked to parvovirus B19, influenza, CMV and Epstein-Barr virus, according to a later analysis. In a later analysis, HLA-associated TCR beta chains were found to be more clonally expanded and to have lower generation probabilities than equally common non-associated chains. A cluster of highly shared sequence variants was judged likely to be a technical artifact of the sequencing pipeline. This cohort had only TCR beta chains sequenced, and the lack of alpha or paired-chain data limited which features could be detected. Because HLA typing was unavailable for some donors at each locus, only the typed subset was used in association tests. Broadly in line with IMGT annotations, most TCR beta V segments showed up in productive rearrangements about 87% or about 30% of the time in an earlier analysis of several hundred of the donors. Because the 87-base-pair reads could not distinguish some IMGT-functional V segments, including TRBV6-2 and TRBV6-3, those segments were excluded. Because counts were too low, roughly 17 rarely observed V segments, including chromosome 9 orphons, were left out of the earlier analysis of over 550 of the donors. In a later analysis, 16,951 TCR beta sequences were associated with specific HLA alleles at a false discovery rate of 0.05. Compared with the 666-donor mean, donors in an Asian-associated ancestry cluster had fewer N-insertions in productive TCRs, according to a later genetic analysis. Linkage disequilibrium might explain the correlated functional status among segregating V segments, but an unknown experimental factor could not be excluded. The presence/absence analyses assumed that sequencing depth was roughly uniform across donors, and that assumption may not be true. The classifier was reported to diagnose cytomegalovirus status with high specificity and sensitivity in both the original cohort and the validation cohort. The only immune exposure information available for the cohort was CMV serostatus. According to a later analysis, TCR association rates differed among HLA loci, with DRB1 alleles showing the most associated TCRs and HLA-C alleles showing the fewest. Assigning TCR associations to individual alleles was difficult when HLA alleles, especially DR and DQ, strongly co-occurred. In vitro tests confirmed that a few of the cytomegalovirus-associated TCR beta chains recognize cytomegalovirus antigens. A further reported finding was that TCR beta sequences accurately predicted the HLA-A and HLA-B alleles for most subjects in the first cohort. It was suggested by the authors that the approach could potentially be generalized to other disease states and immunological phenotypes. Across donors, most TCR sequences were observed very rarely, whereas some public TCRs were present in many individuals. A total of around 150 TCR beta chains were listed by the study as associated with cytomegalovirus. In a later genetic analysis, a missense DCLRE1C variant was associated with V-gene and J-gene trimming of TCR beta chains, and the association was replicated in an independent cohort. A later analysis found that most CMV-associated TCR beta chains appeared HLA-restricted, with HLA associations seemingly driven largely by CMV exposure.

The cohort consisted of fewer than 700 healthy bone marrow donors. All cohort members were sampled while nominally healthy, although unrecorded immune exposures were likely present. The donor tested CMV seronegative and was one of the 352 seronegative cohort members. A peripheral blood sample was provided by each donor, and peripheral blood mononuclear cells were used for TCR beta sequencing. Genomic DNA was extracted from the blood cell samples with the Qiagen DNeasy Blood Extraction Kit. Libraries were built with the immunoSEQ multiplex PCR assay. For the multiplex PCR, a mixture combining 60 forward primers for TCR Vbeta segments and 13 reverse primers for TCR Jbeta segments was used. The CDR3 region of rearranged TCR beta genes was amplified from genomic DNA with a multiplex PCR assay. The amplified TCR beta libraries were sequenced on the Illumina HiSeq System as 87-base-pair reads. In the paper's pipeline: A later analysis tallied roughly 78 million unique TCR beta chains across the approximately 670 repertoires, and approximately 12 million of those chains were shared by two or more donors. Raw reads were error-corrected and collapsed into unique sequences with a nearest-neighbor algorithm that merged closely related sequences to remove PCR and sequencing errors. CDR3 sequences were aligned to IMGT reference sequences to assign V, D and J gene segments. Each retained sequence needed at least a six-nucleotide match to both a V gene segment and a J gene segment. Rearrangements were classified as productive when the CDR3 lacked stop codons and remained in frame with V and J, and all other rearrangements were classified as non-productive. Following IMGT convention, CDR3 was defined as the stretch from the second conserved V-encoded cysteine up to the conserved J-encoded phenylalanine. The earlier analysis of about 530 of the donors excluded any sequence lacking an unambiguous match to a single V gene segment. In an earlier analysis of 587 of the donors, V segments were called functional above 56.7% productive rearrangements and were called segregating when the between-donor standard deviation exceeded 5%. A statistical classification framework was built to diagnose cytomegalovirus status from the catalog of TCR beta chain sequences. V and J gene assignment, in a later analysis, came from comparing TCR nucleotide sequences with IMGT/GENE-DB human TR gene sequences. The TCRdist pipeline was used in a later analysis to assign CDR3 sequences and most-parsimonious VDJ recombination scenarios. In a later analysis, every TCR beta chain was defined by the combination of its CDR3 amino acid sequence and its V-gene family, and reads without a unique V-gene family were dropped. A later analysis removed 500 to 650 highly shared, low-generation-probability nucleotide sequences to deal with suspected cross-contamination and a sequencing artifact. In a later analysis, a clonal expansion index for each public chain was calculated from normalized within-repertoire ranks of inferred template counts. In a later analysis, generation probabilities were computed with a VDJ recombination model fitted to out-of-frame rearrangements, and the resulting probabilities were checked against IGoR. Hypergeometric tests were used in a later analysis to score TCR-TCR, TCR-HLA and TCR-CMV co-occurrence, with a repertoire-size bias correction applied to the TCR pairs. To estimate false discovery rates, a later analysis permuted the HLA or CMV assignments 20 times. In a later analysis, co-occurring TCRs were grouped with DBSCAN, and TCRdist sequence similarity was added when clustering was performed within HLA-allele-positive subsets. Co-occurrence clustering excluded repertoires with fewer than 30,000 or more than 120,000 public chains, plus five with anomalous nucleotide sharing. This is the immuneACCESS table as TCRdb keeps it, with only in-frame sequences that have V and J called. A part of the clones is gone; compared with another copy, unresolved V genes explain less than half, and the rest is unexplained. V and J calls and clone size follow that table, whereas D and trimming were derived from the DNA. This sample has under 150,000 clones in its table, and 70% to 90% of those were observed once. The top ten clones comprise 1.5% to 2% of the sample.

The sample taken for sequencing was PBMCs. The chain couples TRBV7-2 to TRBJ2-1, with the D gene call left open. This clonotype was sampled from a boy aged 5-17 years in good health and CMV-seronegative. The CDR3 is CASSLWAEGYNEQFF. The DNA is TGTGCCAGCAGCTTATGGGCTGAAGGCTACAATGAGCAGTTCTTC.